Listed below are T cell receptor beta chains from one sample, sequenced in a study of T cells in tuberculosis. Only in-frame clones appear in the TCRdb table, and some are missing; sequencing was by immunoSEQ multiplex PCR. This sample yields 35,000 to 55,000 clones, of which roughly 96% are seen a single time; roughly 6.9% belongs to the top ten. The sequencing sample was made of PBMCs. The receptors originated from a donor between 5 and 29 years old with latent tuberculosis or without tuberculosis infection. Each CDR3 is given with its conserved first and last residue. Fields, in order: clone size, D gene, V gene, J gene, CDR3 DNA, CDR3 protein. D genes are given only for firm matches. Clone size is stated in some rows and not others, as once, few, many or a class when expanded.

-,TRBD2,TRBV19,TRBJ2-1,TGTGCCAGTAGTATCCGACTAGCGGCATACCGGAGCTCCTACAATGAGCAGTTCTTC,CASSIRLAAYRSSYNEQFF
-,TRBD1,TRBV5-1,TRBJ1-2,TGCGCCAGCAGCTTGGGGTTCGGGACAGGATCTTCGGGCTATGGCTACACCTTC,CASSLGFGTGSSGYGYTF
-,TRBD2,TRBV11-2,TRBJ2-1,TGTGCCAGCAGCTTACGGACTAGCGGGAGTAGGTACAATGAGCAGTTCTTC,CASSLRTSGSRYNEQFF
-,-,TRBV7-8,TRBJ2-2,TGTGCCAGCAAGGACAGGGAGCTGTTTTTT,CASKDRELFF
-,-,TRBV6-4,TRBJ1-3,TGTGCCAGCAGCCTGGCGGCGGGAAACACCATATATTTT,CASSLAAGNTIYF
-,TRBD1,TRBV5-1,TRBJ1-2,TGCGCCAGCAGCCAAGGGACAGTCTATGGCTACACCTTC,CASSQGTVYGYTF
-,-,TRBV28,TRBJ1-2,TGTGCCAGCAGTTTATTCCCGGATGCCGGGGAGAAAGACTATGGCTACACCTTC,CASSLFPDAGEKDYGYTF
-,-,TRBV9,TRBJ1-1,TGTGCCAGCAGCGTCGGACAGAAGAACACTGAAGCTTTCTTT,CASSVGQKNTEAFF
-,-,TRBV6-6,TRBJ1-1,TGTGCCAGCGTTTCAAACACTGAAGCTTTCTTT,CASVSNTEAFF
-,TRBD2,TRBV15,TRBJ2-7,TGTGCCACCAGCAGAGCCCGGGAGGGCGAGCAGTACTTC,CATSRAREGEQYF
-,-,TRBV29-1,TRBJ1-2,TGCAGCGTTGACAGGGTTGGTGGCTACACCTTC,CSVDRVGGYTF
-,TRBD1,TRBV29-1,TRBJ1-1,TGCAGCGTTGTCCCGACAGGGGTCAGAAACACTGAAGCTTTCTTT,CSVVPTGVRNTEAFF
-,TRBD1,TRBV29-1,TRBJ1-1,TGCAGCGTTGTTCAGGGGGCAACTGAAGCTTTCTTT,CSVVQGATEAFF
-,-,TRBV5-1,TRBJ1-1,TGCGCCAGCAGCTTGGAGGGCCTAAGGGGCACTGAAGCTTTCTTT,CASSLEGLRGTEAFF
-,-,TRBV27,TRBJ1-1,TGTGCCAGCAGTTTCCTATCGGGGTCCTACGCTTTCTTT,CASSFLSGSYAFF
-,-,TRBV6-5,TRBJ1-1,TGTGCCAGCAGAACATACACTGAAGCTTTCTTT,CASRTYTEAFF
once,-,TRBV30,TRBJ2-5,TGTGCCTGGAGTTTACTAGCTTACGAGACCCAGTACTTC,CAWSLLAYETQYF
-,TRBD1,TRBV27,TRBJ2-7,TGTGCCAGCAGTTTCCCGGGACAGGGGTTGTTTCTCCCATTTTCCATAGCAACCTACGAGCAGTACTTC,CASSFPGQGLFLPFSIATYEQYF
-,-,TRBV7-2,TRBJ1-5,TGTGCCAGCAGCCCCGACGGACTTAATCAGCCCCAGCATTTT,CASSPDGLNQPQHF
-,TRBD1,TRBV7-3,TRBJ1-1,TGTGCCAGCAGCCGCGGACAGGGAAAGAACACTGAAGCTTTCTTT,CASSRGQGKNTEAFF
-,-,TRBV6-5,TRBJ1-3,TGTGCCAGCAGCCGGCTGACGGGAATTGGAAACACCATATATTTT,CASSRLTGIGNTIYF
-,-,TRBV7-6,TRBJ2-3,TGTGCCAGCAGCCCGGCGGCGAGCGTAGCGACCCGCACAGATACGCAGTATTTT,CASSPAASVATRTDTQYF
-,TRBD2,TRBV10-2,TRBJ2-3,TGCGCCAGCAGAGCGGGGCTCAGCACAGATACGCAGTATTTT,CASRAGLSTDTQYF
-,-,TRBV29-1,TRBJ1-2,TGCAGCGTTGAAGACCTTTCCCTCCAGGGTGGCTACACCTTC,CSVEDLSLQGGYTF
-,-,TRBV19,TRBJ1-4,TGTGCCAGTAAAAGGGTAGGAGGGCTTAATGAAAAACTGTTTTTT,CASKRVGGLNEKLFF
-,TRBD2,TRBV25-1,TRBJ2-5,TGTGCCAGCAGTGAGGGACTACCTCAAGAGACCCAGTACTTC,CASSEGLPQETQYF
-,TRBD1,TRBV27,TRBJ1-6,TGTGCCAGCAGTCCCTCGACAGGGATTAATTCACCCCTCCACTTT,CASSPSTGINSPLHF
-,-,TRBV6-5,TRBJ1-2,TGTGCCCCCATTCGGCGGGCGAACAAAGGGAATGGCTACACCTTC,CAPIRRANKGNGYTF
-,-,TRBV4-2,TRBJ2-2,TGTGCCACCCGGGGAATAGGCAGCGGGGAGCTGTTTTTT,CATRGIGSGELFF
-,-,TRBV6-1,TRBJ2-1,TGTGCCAGCAGTGAACGGGGGGCCACTTACAATGAGCAGTTCTTC,CASSERGATYNEQFF
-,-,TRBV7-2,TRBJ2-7,TGTGCCAGCAGCTTAATTGTCAGAAGCTCCTACGAGCAGTACTTC,CASSLIVRSSYEQYF
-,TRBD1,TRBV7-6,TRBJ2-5,TGTGCCAGCAGCTTTGGGGACAGGGTGGGTCAAGAGACCCAGTACTTC,CASSFGDRVGQETQYF
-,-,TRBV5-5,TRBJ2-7,TGTGCCAGCAGCTTGGTCGGGTACGAGCAGTACTTC,CASSLVGYEQYF
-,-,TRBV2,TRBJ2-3,TGTGCCAGCATGTTGCGGGGTAACGGAGATACGCAGTATTTT,CASMLRGNGDTQYF
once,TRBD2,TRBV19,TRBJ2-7,TGTGCCAGTAGTATAGGGAGGACTAGCGTTGACGAGCAGTACTTC,CASSIGRTSVDEQYF
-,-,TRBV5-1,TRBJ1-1,TGCGCCAGCAGCTACCCTGGAGAAACTGAAGCTTTCTTT,CASSYPGETEAFF
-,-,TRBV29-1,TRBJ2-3,TGCAGCGTTGAAGATCAAGTTATGACGGGAGACACAGATACGCAGTATTTT,CSVEDQVMTGDTDTQYF
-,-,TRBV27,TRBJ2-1,TGTGCCAGCAGTTATTCGACAGGGAGGCTTAGCGATGAGCAGTTCTTC,CASSYSTGRLSDEQFF
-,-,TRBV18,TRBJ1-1,TGTGCCAGCTCACCGAGCAGGGACACTGAAGCTTTCTTT,CASSPSRDTEAFF
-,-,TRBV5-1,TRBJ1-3,TGCGCCAGCAGCTCTTTCGGCGGCCACTCTGGAAACACCATATATTTT,CASSSFGGHSGNTIYF
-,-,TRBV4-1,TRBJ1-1,TGCGCCAGCAGCCAAGTGGGCGGGGCCCAATTCTTT,CASSQVGGAQFF
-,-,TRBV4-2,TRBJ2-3,TGTGCCAGCAGCCAGATAGACACAGATACGCAGTATTTT,CASSQIDTDTQYF